This T cell receptor beta chain stems from a study of T cells in Graves' hyperthyroidism and ophthalmopathy. Overall study findings and caveats: In the blood, most expanded thyroid clonotypes above 0.001 appeared as well.

Ophthalmopathy patients had Clinical Activity Score at least 3, NOSPECS grade at least 4, duration under 3 months. Uncontrolled infection, other autoimmune disease, pregnancy or lactation disqualified patients from enrolment. Clinical symptoms, serum thyroxine, TRAb, thyroid ultrasound and orbital computed tomography informed diagnoses. Amplification of TCR beta CDR3 regions was performed using RNA transcripts as template. RT-PCR in the first round (using the HTBI primer set) targeted the TCR CDR3. A single record per CDR3 protein comes from TCRdb applying MiXCR to the multiplex PCR reads. This sample yields approximately 600,000 distinct CDR3 sequences, of which less than 25% are seen a single time; 30% to 40% belongs to the top ten. This clonotype was picked up one time. Its antigen is still unknown. V was trimmed by 8 bases and J by 8 bases, leaving 16 bases between them. The CDR3 consists of 14 residues.

This receptor was identified in a man aged 25-45 years with Graves' ophthalmopathy. The chain combines TRBV12-3 or TRBV12-4 with TRBJ1-6, with D unclear. The sample comprised blood. The CDR3 loop is CASVGFSKDSPLHF. The CDR3 coding sequence is TGTGCCAGCGTCGGGTTCAGTAAGGATTCACCCCTCCACTTT.